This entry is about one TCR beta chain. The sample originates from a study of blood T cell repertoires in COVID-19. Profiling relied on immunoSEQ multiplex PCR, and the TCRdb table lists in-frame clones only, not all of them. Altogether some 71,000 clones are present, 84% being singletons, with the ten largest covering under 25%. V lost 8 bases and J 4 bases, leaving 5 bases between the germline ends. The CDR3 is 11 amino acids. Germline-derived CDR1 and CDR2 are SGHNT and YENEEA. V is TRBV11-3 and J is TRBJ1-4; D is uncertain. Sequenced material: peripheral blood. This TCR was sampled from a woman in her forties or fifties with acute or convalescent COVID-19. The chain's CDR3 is CASQRNEKLFF. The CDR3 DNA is TGTGCCAGCCAGCGTAATGAAAAACTGTTTTTT.